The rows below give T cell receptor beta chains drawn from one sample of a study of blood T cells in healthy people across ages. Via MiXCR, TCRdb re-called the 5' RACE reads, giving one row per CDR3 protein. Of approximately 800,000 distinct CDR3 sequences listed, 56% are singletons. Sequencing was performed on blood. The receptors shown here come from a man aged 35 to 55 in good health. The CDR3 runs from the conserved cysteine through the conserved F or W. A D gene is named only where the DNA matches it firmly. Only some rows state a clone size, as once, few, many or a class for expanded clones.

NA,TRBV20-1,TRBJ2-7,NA,TGCAGTGCTAGAGGACAGGATGACTCCTACGAGCAGTACTTC,CSARGQDDSYEQYF
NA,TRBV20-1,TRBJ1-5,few,TGCAGTGCTCAGGACATCTCAAATCAGCCCCAGCATTTT,CSAQDISNQPQHF
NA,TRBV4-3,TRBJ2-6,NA,TGCGCCAGCAGCCAAGTTCAAGGGGCTGGGGCCAACGTCCTGACTTTC,CASSQVQGAGANVLTF
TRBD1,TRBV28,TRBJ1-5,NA,TGTGCCAGCAGTTTACTTTTAGGGACAGGGGGTCAGCCCCAGCATTTT,CASSLLLGTGGQPQHF
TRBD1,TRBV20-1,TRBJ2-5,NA,TGCAGTGTAATGAGGGCAGGGGGAGAGACCCAGTACTTC,CSVMRAGGETQYF
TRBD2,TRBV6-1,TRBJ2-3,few,TGTGCCAGCAGTGAACTAGCGGGGTCCACAGATACGCAGTATTTT,CASSELAGSTDTQYF
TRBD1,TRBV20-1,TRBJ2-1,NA,TGCAGTGCGCCGGGACAGGAGAGCGATGAGCAGTTCTTC,CSAPGQESDEQFF
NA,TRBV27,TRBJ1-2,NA,TGTGCCAGCAGTTTATCGGGATTACAGCATCTAGCCTACACCTTC,CASSLSGLQHLAYTF
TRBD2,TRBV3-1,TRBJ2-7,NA,TGTGCCAGCAGCCAAGATTATGGGACTACCTACGAGCAGTACTTC,CASSQDYGTTYEQYF
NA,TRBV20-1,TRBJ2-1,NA,TGCAGTGCTAGTCCTCAGGAGCAGTTCTTC,CSASPQEQFF